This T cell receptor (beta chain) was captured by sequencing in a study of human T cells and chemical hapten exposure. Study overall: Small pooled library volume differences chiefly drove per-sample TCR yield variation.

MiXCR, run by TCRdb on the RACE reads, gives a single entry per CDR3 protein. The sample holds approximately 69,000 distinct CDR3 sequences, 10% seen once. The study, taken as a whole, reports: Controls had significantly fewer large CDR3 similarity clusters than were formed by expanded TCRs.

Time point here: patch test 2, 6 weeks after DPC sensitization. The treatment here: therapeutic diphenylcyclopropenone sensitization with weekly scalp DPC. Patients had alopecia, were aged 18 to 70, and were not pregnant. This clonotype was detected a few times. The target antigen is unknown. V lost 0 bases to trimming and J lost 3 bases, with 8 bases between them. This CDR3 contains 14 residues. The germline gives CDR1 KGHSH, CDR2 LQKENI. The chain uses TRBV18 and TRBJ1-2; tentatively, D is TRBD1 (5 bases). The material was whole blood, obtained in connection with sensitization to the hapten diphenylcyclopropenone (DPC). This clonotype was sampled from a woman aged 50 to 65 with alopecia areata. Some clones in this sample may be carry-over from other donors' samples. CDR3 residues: CASSPPGEYYGYTF. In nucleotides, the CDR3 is TGTGCCAGCTCACCACCGGGGGAGTACTATGGCTACACCTTC.